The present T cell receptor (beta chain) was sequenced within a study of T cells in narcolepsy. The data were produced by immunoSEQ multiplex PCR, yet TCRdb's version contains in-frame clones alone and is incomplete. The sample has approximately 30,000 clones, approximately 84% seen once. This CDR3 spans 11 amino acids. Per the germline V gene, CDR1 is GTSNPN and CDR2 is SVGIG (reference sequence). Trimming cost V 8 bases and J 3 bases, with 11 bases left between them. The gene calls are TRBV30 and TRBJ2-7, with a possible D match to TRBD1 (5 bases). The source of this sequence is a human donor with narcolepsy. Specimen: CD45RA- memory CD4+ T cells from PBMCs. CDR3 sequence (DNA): TGTGCCAGTCAGGGTGACTACGAGCAGTACTTC. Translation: CASQGDYEQYF. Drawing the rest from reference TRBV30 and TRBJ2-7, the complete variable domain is SQTIHQWPATLVQPVGSPLSLECTVEGTSNPNLYWYRQAAGRGLQLLFYSVGIGQISSEVPQNLSASRPQDRQFILSSKKLLLSDSGFYLCASQGDYEQYFGPGTRLTVT.